This entry describes one TCR beta chain. Its antigen remains unidentified. The data originate from a study of T cells in Graves' hyperthyroidism and ophthalmopathy. Study findings and constraints: A model using 13 V-J features told ophthalmopathy apart from stable hyperthyroidism.

Germline trimming cut 3 bases from V and 5 bases from J; bases unmatched to any gene: 7. The germline gives CDR1 DFQATT, CDR2 SNEGSKA (reference sequence). The CDR3 has 14 amino acids. Regions amplified from RNA transcripts were the TCR beta CDR3 regions. The HTBI set primed first-round TCR CDR3 RT-PCR. Each CDR3 protein is one row after TCRdb ran MiXCR on the multiplex PCR reads. The data contain 250,000 to 300,000 distinct CDR3 sequences, approximately 18% of them singletons. Ophthalmopathy patients had Clinical Activity Score at least 3, NOSPECS grade at least 4, duration under 3 months. The sequence derives from a man aged 50 or older with Graves' ophthalmopathy. This chain connects TRBV20-1 to TRBJ1-3; 7 bases map to TRBD1. Specimen: blood. Written as DNA, the CDR3 is TGCAGTGCTAGTTCAGGGGGGCAGAGAAACACCATATATTTT. This sequence encodes CSASSGGQRNTIYF.